This TCR beta chain is from a study of T cells in Graves' hyperthyroidism and ophthalmopathy. V lost 0 bases and J 6 bases, leaving 15 bases between the germline ends. The germline V gene encodes CDR1 SGHDT and CDR2 YYEEEE. The CDR3 extends over 16 amino acids. Template material for amplifying TCR beta CDR3 regions consisted of RNA transcripts. The HTBI set primed first-round TCR CDR3 RT-PCR. TCRdb re-called the multiplex PCR reads through MiXCR, storing one row per CDR3 protein. The table shows approximately 300,000 distinct CDR3 sequences, with about 17% occurring only once. The TCR was taken from a woman aged 55-75 years with Graves' ophthalmopathy. The sequenced sample was blood. J is TRBJ2-2 and V is TRBV5-6; D perhaps matches TRBD1 (6 bases). CDR3 sequence reads: CASSLVGGTNPGELFF. CDR3 sequence (DNA): TGTGCCAGCAGCTTGGTTGGGGGCACCAATCCCGGGGAGCTGTTTTTT.